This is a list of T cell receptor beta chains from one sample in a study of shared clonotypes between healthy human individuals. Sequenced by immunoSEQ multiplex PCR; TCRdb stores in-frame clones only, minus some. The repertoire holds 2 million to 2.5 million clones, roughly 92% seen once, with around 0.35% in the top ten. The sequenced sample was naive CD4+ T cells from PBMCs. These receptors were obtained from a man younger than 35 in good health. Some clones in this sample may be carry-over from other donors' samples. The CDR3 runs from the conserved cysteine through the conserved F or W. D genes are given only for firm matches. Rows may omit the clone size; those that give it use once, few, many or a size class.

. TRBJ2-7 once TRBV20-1 TGCAGTGCTATTTTCCGATACGAGCAGTACTTC CSAIFRYEQYF
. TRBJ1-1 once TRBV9 TGTGCCAGCAGCGTCGACAGGTGGAACACTGAAGCTTTCTTT CASSVDRWNTEAFF
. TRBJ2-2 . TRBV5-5 TGTGCCAGCAGCGGAGGTGGGCGCGGGGAAGGAGGCACCGGGGAGCTGTTTTTT CASSGGGRGEGGTGELFF
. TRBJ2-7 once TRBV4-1 TGCGCCAGCAGCCAAGTGGGGCAGAAGAGCTCCTACGAGCAGTACTTC CASSQVGQKSSYEQYF
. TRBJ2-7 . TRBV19 TGTGCCAGTACAGGCGGGTCCCTTGACTACGAGCAGTACTTC CASTGGSLDYEQYF
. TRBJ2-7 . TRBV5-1 TGCGCCAGCAGCTTGTCTCAGGGATTTACCTACGAGCAGTACTTC CASSLSQGFTYEQYF
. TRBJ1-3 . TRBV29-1 TGCAGCGTTGAAGCTGGGTTTGGAAACACCATATATTTT CSVEAGFGNTIYF
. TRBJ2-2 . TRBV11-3 TGTGCCAGCAGCCCCGACAGGATCGGGGAGCTGTTTTTT CASSPDRIGELFF
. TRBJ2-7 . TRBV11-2 TGTGCCAGCAGCTTAAGTCCTGGTAGCGGTGCCTACGAGCAGTACTTC CASSLSPGSGAYEQYF
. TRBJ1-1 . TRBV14 TGTGCCAGCAGCCAAGTTATCGGCAGACTGAACACTGAAGCTTTCTTT CASSQVIGRLNTEAFF
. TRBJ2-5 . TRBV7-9 TGTGCCAGCAGCCCAGGGCAGGCCCCGGGGGAGCAGTACTTC CASSPGQAPGEQYF
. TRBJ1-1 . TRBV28 TGTGCCAGCAGTGGGGCTGGGGGGATAGTAACTGAAGCTTTCTTT CASSGAGGIVTEAFF
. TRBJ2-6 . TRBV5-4 TGTGCCAGCAGCTTGGTTCAACAGGTCCTGACTTTC CASSLVQQVLTF
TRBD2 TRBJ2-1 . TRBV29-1 TGCAGCGTTTTTGTCGAGCGGGATGTCGATGAGCAGTTCTTC CSVFVERDVDEQFF
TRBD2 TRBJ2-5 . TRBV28 TGTGCCAGCGTTAGCGGGAGCGGGGAGACCCAGTACTTC CASVSGSGETQYF
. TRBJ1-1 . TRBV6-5 TGTGCCAGCAGTTACTCGCTTTTGCGTCCGAACACTGAAGCTTTCTTT CASSYSLLRPNTEAFF
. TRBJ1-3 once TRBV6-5 TGTGCCAGCAGTTACTCGAATCGGGGAAACACCATATATTTT CASSYSNRGNTIYF
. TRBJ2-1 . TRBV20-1 TGCAGTGCCACGCCTTACAATGAGCAGTTCTTC CSATPYNEQFF
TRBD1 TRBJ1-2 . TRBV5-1 TGCGCCAGCAGCGAAGGACAGGCCCCCTATGGCTACACCTTC CASSEGQAPYGYTF
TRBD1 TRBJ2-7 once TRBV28 TGTGCCAGCAGTGTAGACAGGGGGCTCGACGAGCAGTACTTC CASSVDRGLDEQYF
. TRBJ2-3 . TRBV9 TGTGCCAGCAGCGGAACGGGACGGAGCACAGATACGCAGTATTTT CASSGTGRSTDTQYF
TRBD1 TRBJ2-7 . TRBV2 TGTGCCTGCAACAGGGGTTCCTACGAGCAGTACTTC CACNRGSYEQYF
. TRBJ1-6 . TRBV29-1 TGCAGCGGCCAGGGGACGGGTTCACCCCTCCACTTT CSGQGTGSPLHF
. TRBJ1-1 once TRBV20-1 TGCAGTGCCCCGAGGCAGGGACAAGCTTTCTTT CSAPRQGQAFF
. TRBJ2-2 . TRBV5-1 TGCGCCAGCAGCTTTCTACAGAACACCGGGGAGCTGTTTTTT CASSFLQNTGELFF
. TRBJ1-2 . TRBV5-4 TGTGCCAGCAGACAGGACTGGGGACGGGGCTACACCTTC CASRQDWGRGYTF
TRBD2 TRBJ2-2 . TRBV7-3 TGTGCCAGCAGCTTAAGCGGGAGGGCCGCCGGGGAGCTGTTTTTT CASSLSGRAAGELFF
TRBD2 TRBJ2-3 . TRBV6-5 TGTGCCAGCGGGCTAGCGGGAGCCCCAGATACGCAGTATTTT CASGLAGAPDTQYF
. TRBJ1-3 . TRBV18 TGTGCCAGCTCACCAGTTGGTAGTGGTGGAAACACCATATATTTT CASSPVGSGGNTIYF
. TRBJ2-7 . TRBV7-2 TGTGCCAGCAGCTTAGTCGGGACGATATCCTACGAGCAGTACTTC CASSLVGTISYEQYF
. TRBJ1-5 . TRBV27 TGTGCCAGCAGCCCTTCGAGGAGGGGGACTACGTGGAGCAATCAGCCCCAGCATTTT CASSPSRRGTTWSNQPQHF
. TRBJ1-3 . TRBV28 TGTGCCAGCCGGGGGTTCGGAAACACCATATATTTT CASRGFGNTIYF
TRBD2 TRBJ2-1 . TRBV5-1 TGCGCCAGCAGCCCGGGAGGGGCGGGAGGGAGCTACAATGAGCAGTTCTTC CASSPGGAGGSYNEQFF
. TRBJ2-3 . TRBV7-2 TGTGCCAGCAGCCTTCCGACAGATACGCAGTATTTT CASSLPTDTQYF
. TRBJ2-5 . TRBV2 TGTGCCAGCAGTGAAGCCCCCAAGCGGGTGGGAGAGACCCAGTACTTC CASSEAPKRVGETQYF
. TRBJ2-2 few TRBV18 TGTGCCAGCTCACCACGAGACAGAAGCACCGGGGAGCTGTTTTTT CASSPRDRSTGELFF
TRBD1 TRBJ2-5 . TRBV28 TGTGCCAGCAGTTTCTACAGGGGGGTAGAGACCCAGTACTTC CASSFYRGVETQYF
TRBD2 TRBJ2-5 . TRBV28 TGTGCCAGCAGTCCCGCAGCGGGGCCTCAAGAGACCCAGTACTTC CASSPAAGPQETQYF
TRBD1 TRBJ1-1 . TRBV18 TGTGCCAGCTCTCCCACAGGGGGCTTAACTGAAGCTTTCTTT CASSPTGGLTEAFF
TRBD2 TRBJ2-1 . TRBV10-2 TGCGCCAGCAGTGAGCTGGGCGGGAGCTACAATGAGCAGTTCTTC CASSELGGSYNEQFF
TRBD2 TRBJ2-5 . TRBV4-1 TGCGCCAGCGGGCGGGGGGAGACCCAGTACTTC CASGRGETQYF
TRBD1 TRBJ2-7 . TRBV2 TGTGCCAGCAGCCTACTGGGACAGAGCTCCTACGAGCAGTACTTC CASSLLGQSSYEQYF
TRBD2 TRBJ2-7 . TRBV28 TGTGCCAGCAGACGGCGGGAGGGCCACGAGCAGTACTTC CASRRREGHEQYF
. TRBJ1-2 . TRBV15 TGTGCCACCAGCAGCCCGGGCCCAGGGAGCTATGGCTACACCTTC CATSSPGPGSYGYTF
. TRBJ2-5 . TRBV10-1 TGCGCCAGCAGTGAGACAGGGCCGTGGGAGACCCAGTACTTC CASSETGPWETQYF
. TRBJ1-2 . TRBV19 TGTGCCAGTAGTTCATCCGAGGGGGTAACGCTTCGTGGCTACACCTTC CASSSSEGVTLRGYTF
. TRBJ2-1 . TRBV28 TGTGCCAGCAGTTCGACTGACAATGAGCAGTTCTTC CASSSTDNEQFF
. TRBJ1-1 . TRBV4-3 TGCGCCAGCAGCCGCCGGACCCTCAACACTGAAGCTTTCTTT CASSRRTLNTEAFF
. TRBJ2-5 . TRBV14 TGTGCCAGCAGCCAAGTACAGAGGGAGACCCAGTACTTC CASSQVQRETQYF
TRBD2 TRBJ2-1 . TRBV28 TGTGCCAGCAGTTTACCCCTAGCGGGAGGAAATGAGCAGTTCTTC CASSLPLAGGNEQFF
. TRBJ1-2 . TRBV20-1 TGCAGTGCTATGTCTGCCTATGGCTACACCTTC CSAMSAYGYTF
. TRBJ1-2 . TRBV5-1 TGCGCCAGCAGCTTCGGGGCCGGGGACTATGGCTACACCTTC CASSFGAGDYGYTF